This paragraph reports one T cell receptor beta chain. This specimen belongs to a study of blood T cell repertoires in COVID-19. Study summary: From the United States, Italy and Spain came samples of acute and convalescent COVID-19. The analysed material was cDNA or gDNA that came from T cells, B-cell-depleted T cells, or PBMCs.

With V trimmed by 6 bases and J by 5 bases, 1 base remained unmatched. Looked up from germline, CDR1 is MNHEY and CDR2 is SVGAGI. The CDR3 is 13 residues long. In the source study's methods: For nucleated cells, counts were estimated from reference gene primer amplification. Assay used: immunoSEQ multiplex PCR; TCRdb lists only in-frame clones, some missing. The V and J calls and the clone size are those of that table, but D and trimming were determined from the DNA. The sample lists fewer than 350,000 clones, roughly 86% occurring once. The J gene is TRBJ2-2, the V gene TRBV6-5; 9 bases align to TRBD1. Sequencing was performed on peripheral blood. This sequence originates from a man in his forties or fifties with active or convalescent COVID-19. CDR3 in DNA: TGTGCCAGCAGGGGGACAGGGACCGGGGAGCTGTTTTTT. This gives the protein CASRGTGTGELFF.